The sequence of this TCR beta chain was determined in a study of blood T cell repertoires in COVID-19. Study summary: There were acute and convalescent COVID-19 samples, and they came from the United States, Italy and Spain.

The CDR3 length is 16 residues. The germline V gene has CDR1 MDHEN and CDR2 SYDVKM. Losses at the gene ends were 4 bases for V and 3 bases for J; bases not matched to a gene: 9. Per the study methods: Quantification of nucleated cells was approximated via reference gene primer amplification. Profiled with immunoSEQ multiplex PCR; TCRdb holds only in-frame clones, not every one. D and trimming were read from the DNA, whereas the V and J calls and clone size are those reported in that table. The data contain approximately 250,000 clones, more than 80% of them seen just once; the ten biggest clones take up over 4.5%.

Sequenced: peripheral blood. The chain carries TRBV28 and TRBJ2-7; 10 bases map to TRBD1. The TCR sequence derives from a human donor in a cohort sampled during active COVID-19. The CDR3 loop reads CASSSSGTGDGYEQYF. As DNA, the CDR3 is TGTGCCAGCAGTTCCTCCGGGACAGGGGACGGCTACGAGCAGTACTTC.